Listed here are 2 T cell receptor gamma chains from one sample, sequenced in a study of gamma delta lymphoproliferative disorders and STAT genes. The receptor sequences were amplified from genomic DNA of peripheral blood mononuclear cells. TCRdb re-processed the multiplex PCR reads using CATT. The sample holds 4,000 to 4,500 gamma-chain clones, 7% seen once. The sample was blood. The receptors derive from a human donor in good health.

By share, this clone counts as medium-sized (0.01 to 0.1%). The CDR3 protein is CAAWVTGWFKIF. For the CDR3, the DNA is TGTGCTGCGTGGGTGACTGGTTGGTTCAAGATATTT. The V gene is TRGV10, the J gene TRGJP1. TCRdb gives no J gene; it was assigned here by matching the DNA to germline. TRGV10 is flagged as an ORF with uncertain function. After removal of 8 bases from V and 5 bases from J, the junction contained 3 bases not matched to a gene. The CDR3 has 12 residues.

This clone was counted at least ten times. The chain uses TRGV4 and TRGJ1 or TRGJ2. The J gene, not given by TCRdb, was assigned here from a germline match of the nucleotide sequence. The ends lost 2 bases at V and 1 base at J; junction bases unmatched: 5. Germline V CDR1 and CDR2: EGSTGY, YDSYTSSV. The CDR3 totals 14 residues. The DNA of the CDR3 is TGTGCCACCTGGGATGCCGCTAATTATTATAAGAAACTCTTT. It yields the protein CATWDAANYYKKLF.